This is a list of T cell receptor beta chains from one sample in a study of cytomegalovirus exposure and HLA in healthy donors. Sequencing was performed with immunoSEQ multiplex PCR; in TCRdb, only in-frame clones are kept and a portion is missing. Here the sample spans about 56,000 clones, 93% being singletons. The sequenced material came from PBMCs. All receptors come from a woman younger than 35 in good health and CMV-seropositive. Each CDR3 is given without its conserved first and last residue. D genes are given only for firm matches. Clone size is shown for a subset of rows, as once, few, many or a class of expanded clone.

TRBJ1-1 NA TRBV4-1 TRBD1 ASSPWTGRDTEAF
TRBJ2-5 NA TRBV5-6 NA ASNPVLTPETQY
TRBJ2-5 few TRBV6-5 TRBD1 ASRGPGGGETQY
TRBJ2-7 once TRBV2 TRBD1 ASSKGRTGGYEQY
TRBJ1-2 NA TRBV19 TRBD1 ASTGTGTGFYGYT
TRBJ1-2 NA TRBV10-3 TRBD1 AINSGQGRYGYT
TRBJ1-5 NA TRBV27 TRBD1 ASSFWGQHNQPQH
TRBJ1-2 NA TRBV21-1 NA ASSKHGVLDGYT
TRBJ1-6 NA TRBV27 NA ASMMGGNNSPLH
TRBJ1-2 NA TRBV29-1 NA SDEGQDGYT
TRBJ2-2 NA TRBV7-3 NA ASSLRAYGKANTGELF
TRBJ1-6 NA TRBV18 TRBD1 ASSPLPDRERNSPLH
TRBJ2-4 once TRBV11-2 TRBD1 ASSSTGQGAPDIQY
TRBJ1-1 few TRBV27 NA ASSPSRGRENTEAF
TRBJ2-7 NA TRBV4-2 TRBD1 ASSQPGQGTYEQY
TRBJ2-3 few TRBV27 NA ASSPYSTDTQY
TRBJ2-5 NA TRBV29-1 NA SAGQGQGTQY